This T cell receptor (beta chain) was profiled in a study of blood T cells in healthy people across ages. Primed by a sample-barcoded 5' primer and a J-beta primer mix, a second PCR proceeded for about 6 to 12 cycles. TCRdb ran MiXCR on the 5' RACE reads and lists one entry per CDR3 protein. The sample has approximately 1.5 million distinct CDR3 sequences, 30% to 35% seen once. Germline V gene sequence: CDR1 DFQATT, CDR2 SNEGSKA (reference sequence). Trimming shortened V by 0 bases and J by 11 bases, and 14 bases separated the two germline ends. CDR3 length: 13 amino acids. The TCR comes from a woman in her thirties in good health. V is TRBV20-1 and J is TRBJ1-5, with D tentatively TRBD1 (5 bases). The sample was blood. The DNA of the CDR3 is TGCAGTGCTAGAGACCGCAGCCGGGGGGCCCAGCATTTT. Translating gives CSARDRSRGAQHF.